The rows below give T cell receptor beta chains drawn from one sample of a study of T cell repertoires in cytomegalovirus infection. TCRdb passed the reads through MiXCR, listing each CDR3 protein once. The repertoire has fewer than 550,000 distinct CDR3 sequences, approximately 25% of them found once; the top ten carry about 12%. The specimen was PBMCs. The receptors stem from a human donor in good health (CMV status not recorded). Some clones in this sample may be carry-over from other donors' samples. Both conserved end residues are part of each CDR3.

J	V	length	CDR3
TRBJ1-5	TRBV4-1	14	CASSDRDGNQPQHF
TRBJ2-1	TRBV5-4	15	CASSPPRAGYNEQFF
TRBJ1-5	TRBV19	14	CASSIGHFNQPQHF
TRBJ2-5	TRBV7-1	14	CASRTGNNQETQYF
TRBJ2-1	TRBV30	17	CAWSGTSGGSSYNEQFF
TRBJ2-1	TRBV7-2	18	CASSSGTSGSGVYNEQFF
TRBJ2-2	TRBV19	19	CASSPLSWGDSNVVGELFF
TRBJ2-1	TRBV24-1	16	CATSDPTSGSLHEQFF
TRBJ1-2	TRBV7-2	15	CASSRALLGNYGYTF
TRBJ1-4	TRBV7-8	15	CASSPQRGGGEKLFF
TRBJ1-4	TRBV7-3	15	CASSLRAASNEKLFF
TRBJ2-2	TRBV6-1	16	CASSEGWKGATGELFF
TRBJ2-7	TRBV30	11	CALAYQYEQYF
TRBJ1-1	TRBV5-1	17	CASSYGTGTVMNTEAFF
TRBJ2-7	TRBV30	13	CAWGRGDYYEQYF
TRBJ2-1	TRBV28	16	CASREEGASDGAEQFF
TRBJ1-2	TRBV27	14	CASSLSIGSLGYTF
TRBJ2-3	TRBV7-2	15	CASSLGTREADTQYF
TRBJ2-2	TRBV4-3	16	CASSQIAGVDTGELFF
TRBJ2-5	TRBV20-1	13	CSAKRDAGETQYF
TRBJ1-6	TRBV7-9	15	CASSNSGQGHSPLHF
TRBJ2-1	TRBV5-1	15	CASSSGLAGVDEQFF
TRBJ1-5	TRBV19	17	CASSIRDRRNSNQPQHF
TRBJ1-2	TRBV6-2/TRBV6-3	12	CASRTDLYGYTF
TRBJ2-2	TRBV28	12	CASSFNVGELFF
TRBJ2-5	TRBV18	16	CASSSDLGQAEETQYF
TRBJ2-5	TRBV9	16	CASSVSGTGAGETQYF
TRBJ1-6	TRBV11-3	14	CASSSRVGDSPLHF
TRBJ1-1	TRBV6-1	15	CASRSGRDGTLGAFF
TRBJ1-5	TRBV28	17	CASEKGQGVSSNQPQHF
TRBJ2-1	TRBV24-1	15	CATSDLRDRNNEQFF
TRBJ1-2	TRBV29-1	15	CSVEDHPQTGSGYTF
TRBJ2-1	TRBV11-2	15	CASSSDSSSYNEQFF
TRBJ2-3	TRBV5-4	16	CASSLGPRLAEDTQYF
TRBJ2-7	TRBV20-1	10	CSAISVEQYF
TRBJ1-5	TRBV28	15	CASSLSGEGNQPQHF
TRBJ1-2	TRBV28	15	CASRLDFGGIYGYTF
TRBJ2-3	TRBV12-3/TRBV12-4	15	CASSSASGYTDTQYF
TRBJ1-3	TRBV7-2	15	CASSFTITAGNTIYF
TRBJ2-1	TRBV27	16	CASSLRMGGSYNEQFF
TRBJ2-5	TRBV19	16	CASSIWAGVNGETQYF
TRBJ1-2	TRBV24-1	12	CATSDLKVGYTF